These 11 T cell receptor beta chains share one sample of origin, sequenced in a study of human T cells and chemical hapten exposure. Specified time point: pre-sensitization, week 0. Treatment in this sample: therapeutic diphenylcyclopropenone sensitization with weekly scalp DPC. TCRdb fed the RACE reads into MiXCR, producing one record per CDR3 protein. Of tens of thousands of distinct CDR3 sequences in the sample, around 11% were seen once. The material sequenced was whole blood, taken in connection with sensitization to the hapten diphenylcyclopropenone (DPC). Every receptor here comes from a woman in her 30s with alopecia areata. Some clones in this sample may be carry-over from other donors' samples.

This clonotype has ten or more counts. The chain joins TRBV23-1 to TRBJ2-5, with D uncertain. TRBV23-1 is labeled an ORF, and its function is uncertain. Trimming took 3 bases from V and 0 from J, leaving 2 bases between them. This CDR3 has 12 residues. CDR3 region: CASSHNQETQYF. For the CDR3, the DNA is TGCGCCAGCAGTCATAACCAAGAGACCCAGTACTTC.

This clonotype was recorded a few times. The J gene is TRBJ2-7, the V gene TRBV6-1; D gene unclear. Germline V gene lookup returns CDR1 MNHNS and CDR2 SASEGT. The CDR3 extends over 12 amino acids. Trimming left V 3 bases short and J 2 bases short, with 5 bases between. The CDR3 nucleotides are TGTGCCAGCAGTGACGCCGCCTACGAGCAGTACTTC. This codes for CASSDAAYEQYF.

The CDR3 DNA is TGTGCCAGCAGCCGGACAGGGAACACCGGGGAGCTGTTTTTT. It is translated as CASSRTGNTGELFF. The gene calls are TRBV7-2 and TRBJ2-2; 7 bases align to TRBD1. Losses at the gene ends were 5 bases for V and 1 base for J; bases not matched to a gene: 1. The CDR3 is 14 residues long. Per germline, CDR1 SGHTA and CDR2 FQGNSA.

This clonotype was counted ten times or more. The V call is TRBV28, the J call TRBJ2-7, with 9 bases identical to TRBD1. This CDR3 comprises 11 residues. CDR1 MDHEN and CDR2 SYDVKM come from the germline V gene. Trimming took 10 bases from V and 6 from J; bases not matched to a gene: 4. CDR3 in DNA: TGTGCCACAGGACAGGGGTTCGAGCAGTACTTC. Protein product: CATGQGFEQYF.

The chain combines TRBV7-2 with TRBJ2-3, with 11 bases that match TRBD1. The CDR3 covers 11 residues. The ends lost 10 bases at V and 9 bases at J; junction bases unmatched: 3. The germline V gene encodes CDR1 SGHTA and CDR2 FQGNSA. The CDR3 sequence is CATGDRGTQYF. The DNA of the CDR3 is TGTGCCACCGGGGACAGGGGGACGCAGTATTTT.

This clonotype was counted only a few times. The genes are TRBV28 and TRBJ2-1, with 7 bases matching TRBD2. The CDR3 spans 16 residues. V lost 4 bases and J lost 3; bases outside the gene matches: 9. Germline V gives CDR1 MDHEN, CDR2 SYDVKM. CDR3 loop: CASSWKLAELYNEQFF. CDR3 DNA: TGTGCCAGCAGTTGGAAGCTAGCGGAGCTCTACAATGAGCAGTTCTTC.

This clonotype is categorized as medium-sized. This chain joins TRBV6-2 or TRBV6-3 and TRBJ2-7; 7 bases match TRBD2. Germline trimming cut 10 bases from V and 5 bases from J; bases unmatched to any gene: 11. CDR3 length: 13 residues. CDR1 and CDR2 (germline): MNHEY, SVGEGT. CDR3 bases: TGTGCCACCGGGTCGCGGGAGAGGGACGAGCAGTACTTC. The encoded protein is CATGSRERDEQYF.

The chain uses TRBV5-4 and TRBJ2-3, with 7 bases aligning to TRBD1. Germline V gene data show CDR1 as SGHNT and CDR2 as YYREEE (reference sequence). V lost 1 base and J lost 4; bases outside the gene matches: 6. The CDR3 covers 15 residues. CDR3 coding DNA: TGTGCCAGCAGCTTGACAGGGGTCAGTGCAGATACGCAGTATTTT. Translating it yields CASSLTGVSADTQYF.

This clonotype appeared many times. The chain has TRBV7-2 and TRBJ2-3; 9 nucleotides agree with TRBD2. The CDR3 extends over 16 amino acids. The germline CDR1 and CDR2 sequences are SGHTA and FQGNSA. J gave up 2 bases and V 5 bases, and 8 bases lay outside the gene matches. The CDR3 sequence: CASSPPTSGYTDTQYF. The CDR3 DNA is TGTGCCAGCAGCCCACCGACTAGCGGTTACACAGATACGCAGTATTTT.

This rearrangement joins TRBV4-3 to TRBJ2-3; D is perhaps TRBD1 (6 bases). The germline V and J ends were trimmed by 4 bases and 3 bases, with 8 bases remaining between them. CDR1 is LGHNA and CDR2 is YSLEER in the germline V gene. CDR3 size: 13 residues. The CDR3 sequence: CASSRTGTDTQYF. CDR3 nucleotides: TGCGCCAGCAGCCGAACAGGGACAGATACGCAGTATTTT.

A few counts support this clonotype. The chain couples TRBV27 to TRBJ2-7; no reliable D call. V was trimmed by 3 bases and J by 2 bases, leaving 8 bases between them. This CDR3 has 13 residues. Germline loops: CDR1 MNHEY, CDR2 SMNVEV (reference sequence). In nucleotides, the CDR3 is TGTGCCAGCAGTTTCCTGCCACCCTACGAGCAGTACTTC. Amino acid sequence: CASSFLPPYEQYF.